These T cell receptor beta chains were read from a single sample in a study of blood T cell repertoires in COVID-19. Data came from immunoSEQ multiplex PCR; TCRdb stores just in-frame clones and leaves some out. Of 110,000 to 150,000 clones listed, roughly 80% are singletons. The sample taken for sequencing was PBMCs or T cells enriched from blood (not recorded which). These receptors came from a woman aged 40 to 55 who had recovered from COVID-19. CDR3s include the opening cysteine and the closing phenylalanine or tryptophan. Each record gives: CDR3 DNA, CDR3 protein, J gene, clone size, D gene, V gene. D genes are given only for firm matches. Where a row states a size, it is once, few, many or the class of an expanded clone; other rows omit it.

TGTGCCACCAGTGATGTCGGCAGGGGTAACACCGGGGAGCTGTTTTTT CATSDVGRGNTGELFF TRBJ2-2 - - TRBV24-1
TGCGCCAGCAGCTTATTCGGGCGGGAGAGGGATGAGCAGTTCTTC CASSLFGRERDEQFF TRBJ2-1 - TRBD2 TRBV5-1
TGTGCCAGCAGCCAAGAGTGGATAGGCTACAGGGACAGGGAGACCCAGTACTTC CASSQEWIGYRDRETQYF TRBJ2-5 - TRBD1 TRBV14
TGTGCCAGCAGCTATACAGGCCCCTCGTCGTACGAGCAGTACTTC CASSYTGPSSYEQYF TRBJ2-7 once - TRBV5-6
TGTGCCAGCAGCCAAAAACTCCGGGACACTCTAAATTCACCCCTCCACTTT CASSQKLRDTLNSPLHF TRBJ1-6 - - TRBV4-2
TGTGCCAGCAGCGTAGCGGCAGGGGACACTGAAGCTTTCTTT CASSVAAGDTEAFF TRBJ1-1 few - TRBV9
TGTGCCAGTAGACAGGGGGGCACTGAAGCTTTCTTT CASRQGGTEAFF TRBJ1-1 - TRBD1 TRBV19
TGTGCCAGCAGTTTACGAGGTGAAGCTTTCTTT CASSLRGEAFF TRBJ1-1 - - TRBV12-3/TRBV12-4
TGTGCCAGCAGCCAAGCAATAGCGGGGGTTTACAATGAGCAGTTCTTC CASSQAIAGVYNEQFF TRBJ2-1 - TRBD2 TRBV14
TGTGCCAGCAGCTTGTCCGATGAGCAGTTCTTC CASSLSDEQFF TRBJ2-1 - - TRBV5-6
TGTGCCAGCAGTGAACCATCAAAGGGGCAGGTGAACACCGGGGAGCTGTTTTTT CASSEPSKGQVNTGELFF TRBJ2-2 - - TRBV6-1
TGTGCCAGCAGCGTCGACTCTAGCGCGTCAGATACGCAGTATTTT CASSVDSSASDTQYF TRBJ2-3 - - TRBV9
TGTGCCAGCACTGGGGGGATCCAGAACAATGAGCAGTTCTTC CASTGGIQNNEQFF TRBJ2-1 - - TRBV2
TGTGCCAGCAGCCAAGTCCCCAGCTACGAGCAGTACTTC CASSQVPSYEQYF TRBJ2-7 - - TRBV14
TGTGCCAGCACGCCAGTGGGACAGGCACAAGAGACCCAGTACTTC CASTPVGQAQETQYF TRBJ2-5 - TRBD1 TRBV5-4
TGTGCCAGCAGCTTTCAGGGTAGGACTGAAGCTTTCTTT CASSFQGRTEAFF TRBJ1-1 - - TRBV7-9
TGTGCCATCAGTGAGTCAGTTAGCGGGAGCAGTAACGAGCAGTACTTC CAISESVSGSSNEQYF TRBJ2-7 - TRBD2 TRBV10-3
TGTGCCAGCTCACCACCTATAGAAGACAAAGAGACCCAGTACTTC CASSPPIEDKETQYF TRBJ2-5 - - TRBV18
TGTGCCAGCAGCCAATCTCTGGAGGGCCGCTACGAGCAGTACTTC CASSQSLEGRYEQYF TRBJ2-7 - - TRBV14
TGTGCTAGTGGTCCATCGAGGGAGGGCGAGCAGTACTTC CASGPSREGEQYF TRBJ2-7 - TRBD2 TRBV12-5
TGTGCCAGCAGCCAAGGACTCAGCTATGGCTACACCTTC CASSQGLSYGYTF TRBJ1-2 - - TRBV14
TGTGCCATCAGTGACCACCGGACTAGCATCTACGAGCAGTACTTC CAISDHRTSIYEQYF TRBJ2-7 - TRBD2 TRBV10-3
TGTGCCTGGAGAGAGAGACTAGCGGACCCCACAGATACGCAGTATTTT CAWRERLADPTDTQYF TRBJ2-3 few TRBD2 TRBV30
TGTGCCAGCAGCCGCCCGGAGCGGGAGGTCCATGAGCAGTTCTTC CASSRPEREVHEQFF TRBJ2-1 - - TRBV21-1
TGCGCCAGCAGCGTTATAAGCGGGACAGGGGGTTACGAGCAGTACTTC CASSVISGTGGYEQYF TRBJ2-7 - TRBD1 TRBV5-1
TGCGCCAGCAGCCAAGTGGACAGTCCATACAATCAGCCCCAGCATTTT CASSQVDSPYNQPQHF TRBJ1-5 few - TRBV4-1
TGTGCCTGGACTACGAACCTAGGACAGCCCCAGCATTTT CAWTTNLGQPQHF TRBJ1-5 few - TRBV30
TGCGCCAGCAGCTTGGCTGGGACAGATTTCTATGGCTACACCTTC CASSLAGTDFYGYTF TRBJ1-2 - TRBD1 TRBV5-1
TGTGCCAGCCAGTTCGGGACAGGGGATAATTCACCCCTCCACTTT CASQFGTGDNSPLHF TRBJ1-6 - TRBD1 TRBV6-5
TGTGCCAGCAGCCAAGGAGGGCCTAACACTGAAGCTTTCTTT CASSQGGPNTEAFF TRBJ1-1 - - TRBV3-1/TRBV3-2
TGTGCCAGCTTCAGGGGTGACAATGAGCAGTTCTTC CASFRGDNEQFF TRBJ2-1 - - TRBV18
TGTGCCAGCAGTTACCGGGAGGTCGGGACCTACGAGCAGTACTTC CASSYREVGTYEQYF TRBJ2-7 - TRBD2 TRBV6-5
TGTGCCAGCCGCAGGACAGGGAACTATGGCTACACCTTC CASRRTGNYGYTF TRBJ1-2 - TRBD1 TRBV27
TGTGCCAGCAGCCGGAACGACAGGGTTGATTCACCCCTCCACTTT CASSRNDRVDSPLHF TRBJ1-6 - TRBD1 TRBV4-2
TGCGCCAGCAGCTCGATGATGGTAGTCGACAATGAGCAGTTCTTC CASSSMMVVDNEQFF TRBJ2-1 - - TRBV5-1
TGTGCCAGCAGCACTTTGAGCAGGGGGGTGAACACTGAAGCTTTCTTT CASSTLSRGVNTEAFF TRBJ1-1 once TRBD1 TRBV7-9
TGTGCCAGCAGAGAGGGAAGTCAGCCCCAGCATTTT CASREGSQPQHF TRBJ1-5 once - TRBV6-6
TGTGCCAGCTCACCTACAGGGGGCCTCTATAATTCACCCCTCCACTTT CASSPTGGLYNSPLHF TRBJ1-6 - TRBD1 TRBV18
TGTGCCAGCAGCTTAGACAGGGGAGAAGGGACAGATACGCAGTATTTT CASSLDRGEGTDTQYF TRBJ2-3 - TRBD1 TRBV7-6
TGTGCCAGCAGTTTAAGATTGACTAGCACAGATACGCAGTATTTT CASSLRLTSTDTQYF TRBJ2-3 - - TRBV27
TGTGCCAGCAGCGTAGCGTCGGTCGGTAATGAGCAGTTCTTC CASSVASVGNEQFF TRBJ2-1 once - TRBV9
TGCGCCAGCAGCTTGGAGACAGGGGGCACGGAAGCTTTCTTT CASSLETGGTEAFF TRBJ1-1 - TRBD1 TRBV5-1
TGTGCCAGCCGGACAGGGAATCAGCCCCAGCATTTT CASRTGNQPQHF TRBJ1-5 - TRBD1 TRBV28
TGCGCCAGCAGCTTGGACCCGGACAATATGGCGTGGGGCTACACCTTC CASSLDPDNMAWGYTF TRBJ1-2 - - TRBV5-1
TGTGCCAGCAGTTACGCTAGCGACCCCGATACGCAGTATTTT CASSYASDPDTQYF TRBJ2-3 - - TRBV6-5
TGTGCCAGCAGTGGTATAGCTGCAACTAATGAAAAACTGTTTTTT CASSGIAATNEKLFF TRBJ1-4 - - TRBV28
TGTGCCAGCAGCTTAGGACAGGGGGCGCGTGAAAAACTGTTTTTT CASSLGQGAREKLFF TRBJ1-4 - TRBD1 TRBV7-9
TGCAGCGCCCGGGACAGGGATGGCTACACCTTC CSARDRDGYTF TRBJ1-2 - TRBD1 TRBV29-1
TGTGCCAGCAGCGTAGGGTGGGGCCCAGATACGCAGTATTTT CASSVGWGPDTQYF TRBJ2-3 - - TRBV9
TGTGCCAGCTCACCACTAGCGGTTACCTACAATGAGCAGTTCTTC CASSPLAVTYNEQFF TRBJ2-1 - - TRBV18